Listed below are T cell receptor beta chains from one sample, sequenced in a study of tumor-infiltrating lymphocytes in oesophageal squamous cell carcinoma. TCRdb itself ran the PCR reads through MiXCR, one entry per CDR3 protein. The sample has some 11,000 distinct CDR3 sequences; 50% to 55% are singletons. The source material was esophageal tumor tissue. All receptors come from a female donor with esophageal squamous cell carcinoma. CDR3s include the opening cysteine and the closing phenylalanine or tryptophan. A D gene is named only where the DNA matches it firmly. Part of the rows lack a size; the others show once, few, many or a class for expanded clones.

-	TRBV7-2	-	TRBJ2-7	CASSFQGISYEQYF	TGTGCCAGCAGCTTTCAGGGGATCTCCTACGAGCAGTACTTC
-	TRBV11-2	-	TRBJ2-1	CASSLVTPRGYEQFF	TGTGCCAGCAGCTTAGTAACGCCGAGGGGGTACGAGCAGTTCTTC
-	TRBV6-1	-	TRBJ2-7	CASSGTGPYEQYF	TGTGCCAGCAGTGGGACGGGGCCCTACGAGCAGTACTTC
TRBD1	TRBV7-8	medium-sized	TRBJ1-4	CASSHPGGIEKLFF	TGTGCCAGCAGCCACCCAGGGGGCATTGAAAAACTGTTTTTT
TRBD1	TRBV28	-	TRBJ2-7	CASWGTGTGMYEQYF	TGTGCCAGCTGGGGTACCGGGACAGGGATGTACGAGCAGTACTTC
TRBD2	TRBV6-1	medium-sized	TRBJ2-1	CASSVRTSGRGGQFF	TGTGCCAGCAGTGTACGGACTAGCGGGAGAGGGGGGCAGTTCTTC
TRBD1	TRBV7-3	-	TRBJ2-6	CASSFDWDSESSGANVLTF	TGTGCCAGCAGTTTCGATTGGGACAGCGAGAGCTCTGGGGCCAACGTCCTGACTTTC
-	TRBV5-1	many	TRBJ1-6	CASSLARGGNSPLHF	TGCGCCAGCAGCTTGGCCAGGGGTGGTAATTCACCCCTCCACTTT
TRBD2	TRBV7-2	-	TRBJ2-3	CASSGQAGGADTQYF	TGTGCCAGCAGCGGACAAGCGGGAGGAGCAGATACGCAGTATTTT
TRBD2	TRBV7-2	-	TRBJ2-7	CASSPGRWTSAKSYEQYF	TGTGCCAGCAGCCCGGGTCGGTGGACTAGCGCTAAATCCTACGAGCAGTACTTC
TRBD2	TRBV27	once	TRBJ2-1	CASSRTSGIESYNEQFF	TGTGCCAGCAGCCGGACTAGCGGGATTGAGTCCTACAATGAGCAGTTCTTC
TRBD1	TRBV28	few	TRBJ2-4	CASSRQGGKNIQYF	TGTGCCAGCAGTCGACAGGGTGGCAAAAACATTCAGTACTTC
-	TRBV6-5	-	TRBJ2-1	CARGGRSSYNEQFF	TGTGCCAGGGGGGGGCGGAGCTCCTACAATGAGCAGTTCTTC
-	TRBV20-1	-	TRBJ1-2	CSADKDRRNTF	TGCAGTGCTGATAAGGACCGCCGGAACACCTTC
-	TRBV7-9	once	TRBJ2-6	CASSPSGANVLTF	TGTGCCAGCAGCCCGTCTGGGGCCAACGTCCTGACTTTC
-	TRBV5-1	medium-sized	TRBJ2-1	CASSLKTTDFYNEQFF	TGCGCCAGCAGCTTGAAGACCACCGATTTCTACAATGAGCAGTTCTTC
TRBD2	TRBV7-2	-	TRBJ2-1	CASSLWGGVYNEQFF	TGTGCCAGCAGCTTATGGGGGGGAGTTTACAATGAGCAGTTCTTC
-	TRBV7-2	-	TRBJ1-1	CASSLRALGYTEAFF	TGTGCCAGCAGCTTGCGAGCTTTGGGATACACTGAAGCTTTCTTT
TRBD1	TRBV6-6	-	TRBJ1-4	CASSRTGEANEKLFF	TGTGCCAGCAGTCGAACAGGGGAGGCTAATGAAAAACTGTTTTTT
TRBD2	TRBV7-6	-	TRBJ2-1	CASSLGSGGAYNEQFF	TGTGCTAGCAGCCTAGGAAGCGGGGGGGCCTACAATGAGCAGTTCTTC
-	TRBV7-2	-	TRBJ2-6	CASRPPLTSSGANVLTF	TGTGCCAGCAGGCCACCCCTGACTAGTAGTGGGGCCAACGTCCTGACTTTC
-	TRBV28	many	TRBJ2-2	CASTLPGNTGELFF	TGTGCCAGCACCCTTCCGGGGAACACCGGGGAGCTGTTTTTT
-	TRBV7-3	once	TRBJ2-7	CASSLYGGETYEQYF	TGTGCCAGCAGCTTATACGGGGGTGAGACCTACGAGCAGTACTTC
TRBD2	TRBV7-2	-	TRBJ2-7	CASSLAGGPYEQYF	TGTGCCAGCAGCTTAGCGGGAGGGCCCTACGAGCAGTACTTC
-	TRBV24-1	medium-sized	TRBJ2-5	CATSDPGETQYF	TGTGCCACCAGTGATCCGGGAGAGACCCAGTACTTC
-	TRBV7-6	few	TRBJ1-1	CASSSVGDTEAFF	TGTGCCAGCAGCTCCGTTGGGGACACTGAAGCTTTCTTT
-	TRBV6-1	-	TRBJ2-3	CASSRGQRLPTDTQYF	TGTGCCAGCAGTCGAGGGCAGCGTTTACCAACAGATACGCAGTATTTT
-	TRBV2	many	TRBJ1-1	CASSDRGWGNTEAFF	TGTGCCAGCAGTGACAGGGGATGGGGTAACACTGAAGCTTTCTTT
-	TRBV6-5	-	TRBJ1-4	CASSLRPGPTNEKLFF	TGTGCCAGCAGTCTCCGACCAGGGCCCACTAATGAAAAACTGTTTTTT
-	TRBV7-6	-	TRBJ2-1	CASSLGGQQFF	TGTGCCAGCAGCTTAGGGGGACAGCAGTTCTTC
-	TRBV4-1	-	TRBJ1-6	CASSQPGREMYNEQYF	TGTGCCAGCAGCCAGCCGGGGCGGGAGATGTACAATGAGCAGTACTTT
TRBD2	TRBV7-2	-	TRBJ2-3	CASSLAGRTDTQYF	TGTGCCAGCAGCCTAGCGGGTCGCACAGATACGCAGTATTTT
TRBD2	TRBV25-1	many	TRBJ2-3	CASSYAGVPDTQYF	TGTGCCAGCAGCTACGCGGGAGTTCCAGATACGCAGTATTTT
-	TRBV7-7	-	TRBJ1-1	CASSLRQLNTEAFF	TGTGCCAGCAGCTTAAGACAGTTAAACACTGAAGCTTTCTTT
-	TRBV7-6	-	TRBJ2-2	CASSLTGSTGELFF	TGTGCTAGCAGCTTAACAGGGAGCACCGGGGAGCTGTTTTTT
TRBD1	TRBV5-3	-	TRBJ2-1	CASSSRTGNNEQFF	TGTGCCAGCAGCTCACGGACAGGAAACAATGAGCAGTTCTTC
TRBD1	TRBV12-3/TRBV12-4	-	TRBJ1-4	CASRGQGGSNEKLFF	TGTGCCAGCAGAGGACAGGGGGGTTCTAATGAAAAACTGTTTTTT
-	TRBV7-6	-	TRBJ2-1	CASSLRYLNEQFF	TGTGCCAGCAGCTTACGTTACCTCAATGAGCAGTTCTTC
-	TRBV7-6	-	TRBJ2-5	CASSLVSPRGKETQYF	TGTGCCAGCAGCTTAGTTAGTCCCAGGGGTAAAGAGACCCAGTACTTC
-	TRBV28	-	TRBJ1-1	CASSFVDRTAFF	TGTGCCAGCAGTTTTGTCGACAGGACAGCTTTCTTT
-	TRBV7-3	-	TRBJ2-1	CASSLGVGEQFF	TGTGCCAGCAGCTTAGGTGTAGGAGAGCAGTTCTTC
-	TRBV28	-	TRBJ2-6	CASSLGAGESGANVLTF	TGTGCCAGCAGCCTTGGAGCAGGCGAATCTGGGGCCAACGTCCTGACTTTC
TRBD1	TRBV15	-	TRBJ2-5	CATSITGGETQYF	TGTGCCACCAGCATCACAGGGGGGGAGACCCAGTACTTC
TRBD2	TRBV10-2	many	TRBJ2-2	CASGGPGLAIIGELFF	TGCGCCAGCGGGGGCCCGGGACTAGCAATAATAGGGGAGCTGTTTTTT
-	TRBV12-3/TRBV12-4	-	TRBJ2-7	CASSLGGGLLSYEQYF	TGTGCCAGCAGTTTAGGGGGCGGACTTCTCTCCTACGAGCAGTACTTC
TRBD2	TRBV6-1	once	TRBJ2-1	CASIPMGGRAVNEQFF	TGTGCCAGCATCCCAATGGGCGGGAGAGCTGTCAATGAGCAGTTCTTC
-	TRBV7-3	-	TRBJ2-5	CASSLQGIGETQYF	TGTGCCAGCAGCTTACAGGGTATCGGAGAGACCCAGTACTTC
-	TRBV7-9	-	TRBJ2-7	CASSFYLDTQYF	TGTGCCAGCAGCTTCTACTTGGATACGCAGTACTTC
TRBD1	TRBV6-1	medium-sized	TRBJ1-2	CASSRGGTGAQGYTF	TGTGCCAGCAGTCGGGGGGGCACAGGGGCTCAAGGCTACACCTTC
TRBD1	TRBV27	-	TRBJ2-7	CASRRDSHYEQYF	TGTGCCAGCAGAAGGGACAGCCACTACGAGCAGTACTTC
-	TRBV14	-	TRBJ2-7	CASSHGTSTYYEQYF	TGTGCCAGCAGCCATGGGACTTCTACCTACTACGAGCAGTACTTC
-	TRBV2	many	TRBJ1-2	CASSEGAGSLDYGYTF	TGTGCCAGCAGTGAGGGTGCTGGGAGTTTGGACTATGGCTACACCTTC
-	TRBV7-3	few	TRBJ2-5	CASSLAGLLGETQYF	TGTGCCAGCAGCTTAGCGGGCCTTCTTGGAGAGACCCAGTACTTC
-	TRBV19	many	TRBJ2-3	CASRTSNTNTQYF	TGTGCCAGTAGGACCAGTAACACAAATACGCAGTATTTT